Reported below is one T cell receptor beta chain. Its antigen is unknown. This sample was taken from a study of T cell responses to AZD1222 COVID-19 vaccine. The study, taken as a whole, reports: Once two AZD1222 doses were given, Spike-specific TCR breadth and depth went up.

V gave up 0 bases and J gave up 1 base, with 16 bases separating them. The length of the CDR3 is 17 residues. CDR1 is KGHSH, CDR2 LQKENI, per germline. Sequencing used immunoSEQ multiplex PCR; TCRdb keeps in-frame clones, though not all of them. The sample consists of roughly 120,000 clones, around 90% of them appearing once. The V gene is TRBV18, the J gene TRBJ2-7; D assignment may be TRBD1 or TRBD2 (5 bases each). The clonotype originates from an adult in good health. The starting material was peripheral blood, obtained on day 0 of AZD1222 vaccination. In nucleotides, the CDR3 is TGTGCCAGCTCACCACCCCGGGCAGGGAGCGAATCCTACGAGCAGTACTTC. The encoded protein is CASSPPRAGSESYEQYF.